The TCR beta chain described here comes from a study of T-cell memory formation after mild COVID-19. Study background: Largely, TCR clusters stayed within a single donor.

TCRdb re-called the 5' RACE reads through MiXCR, storing one row per CDR3 protein. The data show 100,000 to 150,000 distinct CDR3 sequences, about 6% seen once. As regards this clonotype: Its antigen is unidentified. A much larger clone differs by one base, so this may be a read error.

The study, taken as a whole, reports: The study found balanced CD4/CD8 in clones contracting day 15 to 85 and a CD4+ lean in later expanders. Clones from the second wave (peaking day 37) had unconfirmed SARS-CoV-2 specificity.

The ends were cut back, 6 bases at V and 2 bases at J, with 8 bases in the middle. The CDR3 runs to 14 residues. The sample was PBMCs or a T cell subset sorted from them (not recorded which). The sequence was obtained from an adult woman who had mild COVID-19 (a few samples of this study predate the infection). Cell type and time point are not known. The gene calls are TRBV12-3 or TRBV12-4 and TRBJ2-6; D is unresolved. CDR3: CASSPPAGANVLTF. CDR3 DNA sequence: TGTGCCAGCAGCCCCCCCGCTGGGGCCAACGTCCTGACTTTC.